This passage covers 24 T cell receptor beta chains from one sample sequenced in a study of T cell clones after liver transplantation. The table came from immunoSEQ multiplex PCR; TCRdb's copy has only in-frame clones and leaves some out. Here the sample spans more than 65,000 clones, 80% being singletons. Sequenced material: CD4+ T cells from blood, taken 12 months after liver transplant. The receptors were gathered from a human patient who received a liver transplant. Some T cells may originate from the graft donor.

This clone appeared a single time. The chain uses TRBV4-1 and TRBJ2-4; D may match TRBD1 or TRBD2 (6 bases each). Trimming removed 4 bases from V and 6 bases from J, with 16 bases in between. Germline V gene data show CDR1 as MGHRA and CDR2 as YSYEKL. There are 15 residues in the CDR3. The CDR3 loop reads CASSPLQGAGNIQYF. Written as DNA, the CDR3 is TGCGCCAGCAGCCCATTACAGGGAGCGGGAAACATTCAGTACTTC.

This clone has more than one count but fewer than ten. The chain is built from TRBV2 and TRBJ1-4; D not certain. Germline V gene lookup returns CDR1 SNHLY and CDR2 FYNNEI. V gave up 7 bases and J gave up 0 bases, with 12 bases separating them. This CDR3 spans 15 amino acids. CDR3 in DNA: TGTGCCAGCACGAAAATCCTCTCAACTAATGAAAAACTGTTTTTT. Translating it yields CASTKILSTNEKLFF.

The chain carries TRBV5-1 and TRBJ2-7; 7 bases are a match to TRBD2. Germline-derived CDR1 and CDR2 are SGHRS and YFSETQ. Germline trimming cut 0 bases from V and 1 base from J; bases unmatched to any gene: 7. The CDR3 has 16 amino acids. CDR3 nucleotide sequence: TGCGCCAGCAGCTTGGCCGGGGCTAGCGGATCCTACGAGCAGTACTTC. Protein sequence: CASSLAGASGSYEQYF.

CDR3 in DNA: TGCGCCATTCGGGGGGCGGGAGCTTACGAGCAGTACTTC. Translation: CAIRGAGAYEQYF. This chain links TRBV10-2 with TRBJ2-7; maybe TRBD2 (7 bases). CDR1 is WSHSY, CDR2 SAAADI, per germline. Trimming cost V 10 bases and J 4 bases, with 17 bases left between them. This CDR3 spans 13 amino acids.

The chain is built from TRBV9 and TRBJ2-6; no reliable D call. There are 15 residues in the CDR3. V dropped 3 bases and J dropped 4 bases, with 11 bases sitting between them. Germline V lookup: CDR1 SGDLS, CDR2 YYNGEE. Here the CDR3 DNA reads TGTGCCAGCAGCGGCTTACCTGGAGGGGCCAACGTCCTGACTTTC. Translation: CASSGLPGGANVLTF. Full variable domain (rest looked up from reference TRBV9 and TRBJ2-6): DSGVTQTPKHLITATGQRVTLRCSPRSGDLSVYWYQQSLDQGLQFLIQYYNGEERAKGNILERFSAQQFPDLHSELNLSSLELGDSALYFCASSGLPGGANVLTFGAGSRLTVL.

This clone was seen only once. This rearrangement joins TRBV5-1 to TRBJ2-1, with TRBD2 matching over 9 bases. The CDR3 contains 16 residues. V was pared by 1 base and J by 1 base, with 3 bases of the junction left unmatched. Germline assignment: CDR1 SGHRS and CDR2 YFSETQ. The DNA of the CDR3 is TGCGCCAGCAGCTTGATAGCGGGAGCATCCTACAATGAGCAGTTCTTC. Its protein is CASSLIAGASYNEQFF. The whole variable domain, filled in from reference TRBV5-1 and TRBJ2-1, reads KAGVTQTPRYLIKTRGQQVTLSCSPISGHRSVSWYQQTPGQGLQFLFEYFSETQRNKGNFPGRFSGRQFSNSRSEMNVSTLELGDSALYLCASSLIAGASYNEQFFGPGTRLTVL.

J is TRBJ2-2 and V is TRBV6-5; 8 bases agree with TRBD2. This CDR3 region has 16 residues. The germline V gene has CDR1 MNHEY and CDR2 SVGAGI. Losses at the gene ends were 0 bases for V and 8 bases for J; bases not matched to a gene: 8. CDR3 sequence (DNA): TGTGCCAGCAGTTACTCAGGGACTAGATTCTCTGGGGAGCTGTTTTTT. As protein: CASSYSGTRFSGELFF.

The V gene is TRBV27, the J gene TRBJ2-7; D not resolved. The CDR3 runs 13 residues. The V gene lost 5 bases and the J gene lost 1 base, with 9 bases spanning the gap. The germline gives CDR1 MNHEY, CDR2 SMNVEV (reference sequence). This CDR3 is CASSPLPSYEQYF. CDR3 DNA sequence: TGTGCCAGCAGTCCGCTCCCTTCCTACGAGCAGTACTTC.

The chain uses TRBV12-2 and TRBJ1-1; TRBD1 is taken as the D call from the table, unchecked against the DNA. TRBV12-2 is a pseudogene locus. The CDR3 spans 19 residues. CDR3 amino acids: CASRLPLQPLTALNTEAFF. The DNA for the CDR3 is TGTGCAAGTCGCTTACCCTTACAGCCTCTCACAGCTCTGAACACTGAAGCTTTCTTT.

The rearrangement uses TRBV9 and TRBJ1-1; D unclear. This CDR3 comprises 14 residues. V was shortened by 0 bases and J by 3 bases, with 9 bases between the two germline ends. Germline-derived CDR1 and CDR2 are SGDLS and YYNGEE. CDR3 residues: CASSVGPIDTEAFF. CDR3 nucleotide sequence: TGTGCCAGCAGCGTAGGCCCCATTGACACTGAAGCTTTCTTT.

V is TRBV10-1 and J is TRBJ2-2, with 12 bases fitting TRBD2. V lost 6 bases to trimming and J lost 6 bases; unmatched junction nucleotides: 11. This CDR3 spans 17 amino acids. Germline V gives CDR1 WNHNN, CDR2 SYGVQD (reference sequence). The CDR3 nucleotides are TGCGCCAGCAGCCCCGTCCTAGCGGGAGGGCCGGCCGGGGAGCTGTTTTTT. Protein: CASSPVLAGGPAGELFF.

The chain couples TRBV21-1 to TRBJ1-2; the table calls TRBD1, which could not be checked here. TRBV21-1 is designated a pseudogene. The CDR3 extends over 16 amino acids. DNA of the CDR3: TGTGCCAGCAGCTCTCCCCACTCTCTACAGGGTTGGGGCTACACCTTC. Its protein product is CASSSPHSLQGWGYTF.

CDR3 bases: TGTGCCAGCACGGTCAACTATGGCTACACCTTC. Translated, it gives CASTVNYGYTF. The chain joins TRBV28 to TRBJ1-2; D uncertain. The length of the CDR3 is 11 residues. The V gene lost 7 bases and the J gene lost 2 bases, with 5 bases spanning the gap. Looked up from germline, CDR1 is MDHEN and CDR2 is SYDVKM.

The chain recombines TRBV7-9 with TRBJ1-5, with D possibly TRBD1 on 6 matching bases. Germline loops: CDR1 SEHNR, CDR2 FQNEAQ (reference sequence). The CDR3 totals 15 residues. V lost 5 bases, J lost 5 bases, and 16 bases lay in between. CDR3 in amino acids: CASSRGRGGYQPQHF. CDR3 bases: TGTGCCAGCAGCCGGGGCAGGGGAGGCTATCAGCCCCAGCATTTT.

In its sample, this clone was seen once. The chain couples TRBV28 to TRBJ1-2; D is uncertain. V was shortened by 3 bases and J by 3 bases, with 2 bases between the two germline ends. Looked up from germline, CDR1 is MDHEN and CDR2 is SYDVKM. There are 11 residues in the CDR3. CDR3 region: CASSFHYGYTF. The CDR3 DNA reads as TGTGCCAGCAGTTTCCACTATGGCTACACCTTC.

The gene calls are TRBV28 and TRBJ2-1, with D perhaps matching TRBD1 (5 bases). The CDR3 is 15 residues long. V was cut by 5 bases and J by 0 bases, with 11 bases left in between. Germline CDR1 reads MDHEN; CDR2 reads SYDVKM. The CDR3 sequence is CASSQDSSSYNEQFF. The DNA for the CDR3 is TGTGCCAGCAGTCAAGACAGCAGCTCCTACAATGAGCAGTTCTTC. The full variable domain, in which reference TRBV28 and TRBJ2-1 provide the parts outside the CDR3, is DVKVTQSSRYLVKRTGEKVFLECVQDMDHENMFWYRQDPGLGLRLIYFSYDVKMKEKGDIPEGYSVSREKKERFSLILESASTNQTSMYLCASSQDSSSYNEQFFGPGTRLTVL.

The gene calls are TRBV5-1 and TRBJ2-2, with TRBD1 matching over 8 bases. Germline CDR1 is SGHRS and CDR2 is YFSETQ. With V trimmed by 5 bases and J by 4 bases, 13 bases remained unmatched. CDR3 length equals 17 residues. This chain's CDR3 is CASRPREGQDITGELFF. The CDR3 DNA follows: TGCGCCAGCAGGCCCCGTGAGGGACAGGACATCACCGGGGAGCTGTTTTTT.

The chain has TRBV5-1 and TRBJ2-1; possibly TRBD1 for D (7 bases). V lost 6 bases, J lost 0 bases, and 13 bases lay in between. The CDR3 is 15 residues long. Germline V lookup: CDR1 SGHRS, CDR2 YFSETQ. The CDR3 reads CASTPGGSSYNEQFF. The CDR3 DNA is TGCGCCAGCACCCCAGGGGGGAGCTCCTACAATGAGCAGTTCTTC.

V usage is TRBV5-1 and J usage is TRBJ1-2; 9 bases align to TRBD1. This CDR3 is built from 15 residues. With V trimmed by 3 bases and J by 7 bases, 10 bases remained unmatched. Germline CDR1 reads SGHRS; CDR2 reads YFSETQ. This chain's CDR3 is CASSYLDRGKGGYTF. The CDR3 DNA reads as TGCGCCAGCAGCTACCTGGACAGGGGAAAGGGTGGCTACACCTTC. The full variable domain, completed using reference TRBV5-1 and TRBJ1-2, is KAGVTQTPRYLIKTRGQQVTLSCSPISGHRSVSWYQQTPGQGLQFLFEYFSETQRNKGNFPGRFSGRQFSNSRSEMNVSTLELGDSALYLCASSYLDRGKGGYTFGSGTRLTVV.

The chain uses TRBV18 and TRBJ2-1; 10 bases line up with TRBD1. This CDR3 region has 14 residues. The V segment lost 3 bases and the J segment 7 bases; nucleotides outside the gene matches: 3. Germline V gives CDR1 KGHSH, CDR2 LQKENI. The CDR3 reads CASSPDRGANEQFF. For the CDR3, the DNA is TGTGCCAGCTCACCGGACAGGGGGGCAAATGAGCAGTTCTTC.

The chain combines TRBV7-3 with TRBJ2-7; D perhaps matches TRBD2 (6 bases). V lost 2 bases, J lost 3 bases, and 14 bases lay in between. Germline values: CDR1 SGHTA, CDR2 FQGTGA. This CDR3 contains 15 residues. In nucleotides, the CDR3 is TGTGCCAGCAGCTTATCCGGGGGTCTGGGCTACGAGCAGTACTTC. As protein: CASSLSGGLGYEQYF.

CDR3 nucleotides: TGTGCCAGCAGCTTCGTCACGGGGGAGCTGTTTTTT. This gives the protein CASSFVTGELFF. The chain uses TRBV7-2 and TRBJ2-2; D is unresolved. This CDR3 comprises 12 residues. The germline gives CDR1 SGHTA, CDR2 FQGNSA. V was pared by 3 bases and J by 8 bases, with 7 bases between.

This clone came up a few times. V usage is TRBV7-9 and J usage is TRBJ2-3; 8 bases agree with TRBD1. Trimming took 3 bases from V and 4 from J; bases not matched to a gene: 6. Germline V lookup: CDR1 SEHNR, CDR2 FQNEAQ (reference sequence). The CDR3 runs 15 residues. DNA for the CDR3: TGTGCCAGCAGCTTCGGACAGGGCGGGGCAGATACGCAGTATTTT. Translation gives CASSFGQGGADTQYF.

The chain recombines TRBV5-3 with TRBJ1-1; TRBD1 matches at 7 bases. TRBV5-3 qualifies as an ORF whose function is uncertain. This CDR3 has 14 amino acids. V trimming: 10 bases; J trimming: 12 bases; junction bases outside the gene matches: 21. CDR3 loop: CAGTDAKGRGSTFF. Written as DNA, the CDR3 is TGTGCCGGGACAGACGCAAAGGGTCGAGGGTCAACTTTCTTT.